The clone carrying this T cell receptor beta chain came up a few times. No antigen is known for it. The data belong to a study of cytomegalovirus exposure and HLA in healthy donors. Broader study findings: A list of around 160 TCR beta chains associated with cytomegalovirus was given.

Germline V gene data show CDR1 as SGHDT and CDR2 as YYEEEE. This CDR3 comprises 13 residues. Trimming at V came to 5 bases and at J to 4 bases, leaving 3 bases not matched to a gene. TCRdb's table, derived via immunoSEQ multiplex PCR, lists solely in-frame clones and lacks some. The table shows 65,000 to 95,000 clones, with under 95% occurring only once. The sequence came from a woman in her 30s in good health and CMV-seronegative. The genes are TRBV5-6 and TRBJ1-5; 7 bases agree with TRBD1. The sample comprised PBMCs. DNA for the CDR3: TGTGCCAGCAGTCTGACAGGGAATCAGCCCCAGCATTTT. Translated, it gives CASSLTGNQPQHF.